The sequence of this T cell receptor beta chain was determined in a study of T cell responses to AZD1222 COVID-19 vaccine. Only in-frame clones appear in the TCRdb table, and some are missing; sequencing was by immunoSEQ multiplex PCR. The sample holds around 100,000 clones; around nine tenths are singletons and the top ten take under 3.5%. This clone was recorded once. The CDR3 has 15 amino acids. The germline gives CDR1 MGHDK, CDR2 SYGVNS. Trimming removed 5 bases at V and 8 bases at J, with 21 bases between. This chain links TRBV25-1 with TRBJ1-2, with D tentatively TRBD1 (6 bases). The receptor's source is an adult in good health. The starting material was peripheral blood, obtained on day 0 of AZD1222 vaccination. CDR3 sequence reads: CASSSVLGGFMGYTF. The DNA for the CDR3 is TGTGCCAGCAGTTCGGTGTTGGGGGGCTTTATGGGCTACACCTTC.